This T cell receptor beta chain derives from a study of T-cell reconstitution after alpha-beta-depleted transplantation in children. Notes on the study in general: From surviving recipient T cells and thymic progenitors came the high day-60 TCRbeta diversity observed in some patients. Reportedly, alpha-beta T cells present about two months post-transplant originated from several hundred expanded clones of graft origin.

To note about this clonotype: Its matching antigen is unknown.

V lost 2 bases and J lost 5, with 19 bases in between. The germline V gene encodes CDR1 MNHEY and CDR2 SMNVEV (reference sequence). CDR3 length equals 16 residues. For TCRbeta, the library was prepared with unique molecular identifiers. MiXCR, applied by TCRdb to the PCR reads, yields one record per CDR3 protein. The sample carries roughly 790,000 distinct CDR3 sequences, roughly 15% recorded once. The TCR was taken from a male patient younger than 18 who had a stem cell transplant for acute lymphoblastic leukemia, so the T cells may come from the graft donor. The material sequenced was PBMCs, mostly from graft donor cells, taken 360 days after TCRalphabeta/CD19-depleted stem cell transplant. V is TRBV27 and J is TRBJ2-7; D perhaps matches TRBD2 (6 bases). The CDR3 protein is CASSLGGGPWVHEQYF. The CDR3 region has the DNA TGTGCCAGCAGTTTAGGAGGAGGGCCGTGGGTCCACGAGCAGTACTTC.